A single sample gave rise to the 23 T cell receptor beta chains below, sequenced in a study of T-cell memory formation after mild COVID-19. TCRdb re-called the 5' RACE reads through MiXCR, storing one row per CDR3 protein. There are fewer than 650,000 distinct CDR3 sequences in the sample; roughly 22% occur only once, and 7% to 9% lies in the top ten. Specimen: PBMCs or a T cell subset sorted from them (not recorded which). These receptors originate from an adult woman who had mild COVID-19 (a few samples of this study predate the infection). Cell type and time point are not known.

CDR3 in amino acids: CSAPGLGTDTQYF. DNA of the CDR3: TGCAGTGCTCCAGGGTTGGGGACAGATACGCAGTATTTT. V usage is TRBV20-1 and J usage is TRBJ2-3; tentatively, D is TRBD1 (5 bases). There are 13 residues in the CDR3. From germline, CDR1 is DFQATT and CDR2 SNEGSKA (reference sequence). V shed 5 bases and J shed 3 bases, with 12 bases lying between them.

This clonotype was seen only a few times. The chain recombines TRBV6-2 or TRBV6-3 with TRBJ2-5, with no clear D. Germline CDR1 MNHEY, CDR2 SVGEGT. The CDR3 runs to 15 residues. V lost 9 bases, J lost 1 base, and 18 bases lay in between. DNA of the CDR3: TGTGCCAGTGAGGTGGTAGCAGGAATCCAAGAGACCCAGTACTTC. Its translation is CASEVVAGIQETQYF.

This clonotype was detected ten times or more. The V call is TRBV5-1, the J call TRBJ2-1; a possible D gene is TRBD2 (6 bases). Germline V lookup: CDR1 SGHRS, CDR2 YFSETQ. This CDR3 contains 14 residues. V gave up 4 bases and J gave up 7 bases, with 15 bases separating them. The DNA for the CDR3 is TGCGCCAGCAGCCGGGGACGGCGGGATAATGAGCAGTTCTTC. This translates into CASSRGRRDNEQFF.

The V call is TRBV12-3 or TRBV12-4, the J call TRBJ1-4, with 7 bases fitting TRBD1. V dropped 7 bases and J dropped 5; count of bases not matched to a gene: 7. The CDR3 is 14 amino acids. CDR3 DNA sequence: TGTGCCAGCATCCTGGGGACAGTGAATGAAAAACTGTTTTTT. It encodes CASILGTVNEKLFF.

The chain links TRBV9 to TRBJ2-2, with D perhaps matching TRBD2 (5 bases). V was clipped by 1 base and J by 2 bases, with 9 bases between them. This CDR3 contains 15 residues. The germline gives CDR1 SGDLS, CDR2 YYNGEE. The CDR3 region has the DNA TGTGCCAGCAGCGTATCGGACTTTAACACCGGGGAGCTGTTTTTT. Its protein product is CASSVSDFNTGELFF.

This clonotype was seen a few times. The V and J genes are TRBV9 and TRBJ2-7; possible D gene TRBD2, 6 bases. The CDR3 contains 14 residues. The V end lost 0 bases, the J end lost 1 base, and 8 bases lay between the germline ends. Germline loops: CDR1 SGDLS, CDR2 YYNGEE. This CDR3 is CASSVAGLSYEQYF. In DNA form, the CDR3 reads TGTGCCAGCAGCGTAGCAGGACTATCCTACGAGCAGTACTTC.

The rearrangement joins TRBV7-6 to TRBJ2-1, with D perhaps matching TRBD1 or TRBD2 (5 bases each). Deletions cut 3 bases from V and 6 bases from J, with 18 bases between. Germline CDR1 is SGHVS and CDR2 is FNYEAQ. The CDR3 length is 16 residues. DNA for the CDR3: TGTGCCAGCAGCTTTTGGGTGGGAGCCGACAGCAATGAGCAGTTCTTC. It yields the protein CASSFWVGADSNEQFF. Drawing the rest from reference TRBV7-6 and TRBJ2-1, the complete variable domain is GAGVSQSPRYKVTKRGQDVALRCDPISGHVSLYWYRQALGQGPEFLTYFNYEAQQDKSGLPNDRFSAERPEGSISTLTIQRTEQRDSAMYRCASSFWVGADSNEQFFGPGTRLTVL.

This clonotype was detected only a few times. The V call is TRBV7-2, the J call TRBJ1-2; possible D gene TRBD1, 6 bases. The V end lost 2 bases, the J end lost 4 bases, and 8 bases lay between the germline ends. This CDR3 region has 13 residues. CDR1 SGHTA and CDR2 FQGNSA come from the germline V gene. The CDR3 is CASSLLGAYGYTF. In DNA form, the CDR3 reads TGTGCCAGCAGCTTATTGGGGGCCTATGGCTACACCTTC.

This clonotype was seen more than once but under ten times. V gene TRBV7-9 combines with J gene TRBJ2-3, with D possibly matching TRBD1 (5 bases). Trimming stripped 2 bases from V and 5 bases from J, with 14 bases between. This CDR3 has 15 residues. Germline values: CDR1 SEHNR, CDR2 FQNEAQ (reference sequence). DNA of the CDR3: TGTGCCAGCAGCTTAAGCCAGGCTAGGGGAGATACGCAGTATTTT. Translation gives CASSLSQARGDTQYF.

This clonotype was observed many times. CDR3 sequence: CASSPRAWGLMGEQFF. CDR3 in DNA: TGTGCCAGCAGCCCGAGAGCATGGGGACTAATGGGTGAGCAGTTCTTC. This chain links TRBV3-1 with TRBJ2-1; 7 positions match TRBD2. The CDR3 contains 16 residues. Per germline, CDR1 LGHDT and CDR2 YNNKEL (reference sequence). J gave up 9 bases and V 4 bases, and 15 bases lay outside the gene matches.

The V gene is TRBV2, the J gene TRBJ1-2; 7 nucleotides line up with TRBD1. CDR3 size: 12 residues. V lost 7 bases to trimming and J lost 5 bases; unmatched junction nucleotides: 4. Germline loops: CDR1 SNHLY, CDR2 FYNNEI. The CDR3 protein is CASMQGVYGYTF. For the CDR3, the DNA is TGTGCCAGCATGCAGGGGGTGTATGGCTACACCTTC.

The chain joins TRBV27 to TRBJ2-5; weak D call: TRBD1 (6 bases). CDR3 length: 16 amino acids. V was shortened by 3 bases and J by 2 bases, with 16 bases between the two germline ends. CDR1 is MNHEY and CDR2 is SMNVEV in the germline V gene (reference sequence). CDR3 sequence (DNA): TGTGCCAGCAGTTTTGCAGGGGCTCGGGTTCAAGAGACCCAGTACTTC. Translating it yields CASSFAGARVQETQYF.

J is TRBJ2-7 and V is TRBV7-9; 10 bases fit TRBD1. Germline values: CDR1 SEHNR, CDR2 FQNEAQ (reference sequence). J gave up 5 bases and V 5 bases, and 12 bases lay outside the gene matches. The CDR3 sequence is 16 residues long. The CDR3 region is CASSPTGGPGYDEQYF. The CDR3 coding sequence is TGTGCCAGCAGCCCGACAGGGGGCCCTGGTTACGACGAGCAGTACTTC.

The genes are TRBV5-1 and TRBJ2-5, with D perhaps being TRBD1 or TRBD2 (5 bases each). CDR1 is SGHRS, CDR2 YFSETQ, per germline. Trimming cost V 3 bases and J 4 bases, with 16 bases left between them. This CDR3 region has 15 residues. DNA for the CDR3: TGCGCCAGCAGCTATGGCGGTAGTGGGGGAGAGACCCAGTACTTC. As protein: CASSYGGSGGETQYF.

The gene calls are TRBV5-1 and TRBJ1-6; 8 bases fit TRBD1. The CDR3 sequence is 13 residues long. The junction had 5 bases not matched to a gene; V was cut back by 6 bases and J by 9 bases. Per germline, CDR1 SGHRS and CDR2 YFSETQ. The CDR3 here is CASTDREGSPLHF. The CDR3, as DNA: TGCGCCAGCACGGACAGGGAGGGTTCACCCCTCCACTTT.

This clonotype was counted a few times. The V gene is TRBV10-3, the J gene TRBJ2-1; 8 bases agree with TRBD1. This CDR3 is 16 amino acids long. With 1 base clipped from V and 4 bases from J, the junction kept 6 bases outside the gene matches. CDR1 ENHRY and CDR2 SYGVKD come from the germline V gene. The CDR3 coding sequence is TGTGCCATCAGTGAGTTTTTGACAGGGGTATACAATGAGCAGTTCTTC. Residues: CAISEFLTGVYNEQFF.

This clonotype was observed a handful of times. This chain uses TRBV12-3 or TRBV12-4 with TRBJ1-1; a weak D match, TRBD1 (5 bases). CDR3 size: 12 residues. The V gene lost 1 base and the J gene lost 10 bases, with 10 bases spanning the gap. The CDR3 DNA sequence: TGTGCCAGCAGTTTAGGCCCGGGGGGAGCTTTCTTT. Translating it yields CASSLGPGGAFF.

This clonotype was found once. The DNA of the CDR3 is TGTGCCAGCAGCTTTTCCGACAGGGGCAAAAACATTCAGTACTTC. It yields the protein CASSFSDRGKNIQYF. The genes are TRBV5-5 and TRBJ2-4; 8 nucleotides agree with TRBD1. The ends lost 2 bases at V and 3 bases at J; junction bases unmatched: 4. Germline CDR1 and CDR2: SGHKS and YYEKEE (reference sequence). The CDR3 loop spans 15 amino acids.

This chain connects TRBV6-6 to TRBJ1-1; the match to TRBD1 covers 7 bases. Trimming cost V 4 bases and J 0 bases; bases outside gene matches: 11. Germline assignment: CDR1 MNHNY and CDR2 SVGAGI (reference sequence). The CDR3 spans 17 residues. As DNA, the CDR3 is TGTGCCAGCAGTTTCGCTGTCGGGACAGACCTGAACACTGAAGCTTTCTTT. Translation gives CASSFAVGTDLNTEAFF.

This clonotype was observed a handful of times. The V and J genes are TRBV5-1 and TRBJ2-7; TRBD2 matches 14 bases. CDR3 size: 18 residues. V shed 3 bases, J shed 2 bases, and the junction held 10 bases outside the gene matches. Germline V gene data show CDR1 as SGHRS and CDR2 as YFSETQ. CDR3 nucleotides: TGCGCCAGCAGCTCCGAGGGGACTAGCGGGAGTTTCACCTACGAGCAGTACTTC. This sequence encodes CASSSEGTSGSFTYEQYF.

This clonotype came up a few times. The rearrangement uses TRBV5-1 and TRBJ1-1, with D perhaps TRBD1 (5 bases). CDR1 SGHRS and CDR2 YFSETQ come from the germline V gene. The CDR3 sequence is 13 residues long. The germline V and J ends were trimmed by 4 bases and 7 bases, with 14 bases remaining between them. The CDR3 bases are TGCGCCAGCAGCCGGGCCGGGGGATTTGAAGCTTTCTTT. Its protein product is CASSRAGGFEAFF.

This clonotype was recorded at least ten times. In DNA form, the CDR3 reads TGTGCCAGCCCCTTGGGGGTCCGAAACACTGAAGCTTTCTTT. Its protein product is CASPLGVRNTEAFF. This chain uses TRBV6-1 with TRBJ1-1, with D possibly TRBD1 on 5 matching bases. Trimming took off 8 bases at V and 2 bases at J, with 15 bases between the two ends. CDR1 is MNHNS and CDR2 is SASEGT in the germline V gene. CDR3 length: 14 residues.

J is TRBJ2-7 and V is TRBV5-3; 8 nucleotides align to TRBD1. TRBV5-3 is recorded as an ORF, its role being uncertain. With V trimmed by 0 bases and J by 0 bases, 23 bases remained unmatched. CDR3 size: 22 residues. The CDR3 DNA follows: TGTGCCAGAAGCTTGGCCCCGGACAGGGACAGGCGTTATGGGCAGAGCTCCTACGAGCAGTACTTC. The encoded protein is CARSLAPDRDRRYGQSSYEQYF.